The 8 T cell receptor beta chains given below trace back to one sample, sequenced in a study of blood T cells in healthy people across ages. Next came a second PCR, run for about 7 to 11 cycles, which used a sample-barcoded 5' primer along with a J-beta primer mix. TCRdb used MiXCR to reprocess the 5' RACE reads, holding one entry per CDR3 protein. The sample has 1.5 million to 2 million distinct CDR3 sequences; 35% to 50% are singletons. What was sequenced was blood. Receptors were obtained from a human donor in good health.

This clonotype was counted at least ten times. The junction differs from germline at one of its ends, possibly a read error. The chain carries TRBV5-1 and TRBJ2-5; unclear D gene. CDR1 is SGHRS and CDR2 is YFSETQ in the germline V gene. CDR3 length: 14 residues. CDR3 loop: CASSLVGLQETQYF. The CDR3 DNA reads TGTGCCAGCAGCTTAGTTGGGCTTCAAGAGACCCAGTACTTC.

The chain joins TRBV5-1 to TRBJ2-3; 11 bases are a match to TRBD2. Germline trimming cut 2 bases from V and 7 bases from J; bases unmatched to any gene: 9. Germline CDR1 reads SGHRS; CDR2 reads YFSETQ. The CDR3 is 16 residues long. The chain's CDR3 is CASSLTTSGGQHTQYF. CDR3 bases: TGCGCCAGCAGCTTAACTACTAGCGGGGGCCAGCATACGCAGTATTTT.

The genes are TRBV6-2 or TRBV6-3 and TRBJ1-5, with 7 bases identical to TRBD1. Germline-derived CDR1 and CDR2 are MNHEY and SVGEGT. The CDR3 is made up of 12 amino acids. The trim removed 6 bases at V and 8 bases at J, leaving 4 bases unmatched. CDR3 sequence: CASRDTGEPQHF. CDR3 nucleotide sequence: TGTGCCAGCAGGGATACAGGGGAGCCCCAGCATTTT.

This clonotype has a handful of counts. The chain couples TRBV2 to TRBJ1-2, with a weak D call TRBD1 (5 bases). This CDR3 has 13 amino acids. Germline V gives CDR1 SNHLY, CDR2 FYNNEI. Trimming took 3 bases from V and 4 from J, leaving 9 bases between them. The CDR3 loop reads CASSDRDAYGYTF. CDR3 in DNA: TGTGCCAGCAGTGACCGGGACGCCTATGGCTACACCTTC.

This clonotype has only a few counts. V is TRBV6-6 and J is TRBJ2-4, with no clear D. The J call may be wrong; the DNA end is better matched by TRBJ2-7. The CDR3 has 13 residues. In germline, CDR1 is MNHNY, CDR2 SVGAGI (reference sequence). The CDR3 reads CASSAAPSDEQYF. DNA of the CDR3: TGTGCCAGCAGTGCGGCCCCCAGCGACGAGCAGTACTTC.

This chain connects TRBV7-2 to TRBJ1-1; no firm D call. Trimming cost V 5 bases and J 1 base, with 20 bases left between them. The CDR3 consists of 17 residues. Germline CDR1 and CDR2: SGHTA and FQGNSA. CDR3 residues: CASSRRTDLGRNTEAFF. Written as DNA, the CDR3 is TGTGCCAGCAGCCGACGGACTGACTTGGGAAGGAACACTGAAGCTTTCTTT.

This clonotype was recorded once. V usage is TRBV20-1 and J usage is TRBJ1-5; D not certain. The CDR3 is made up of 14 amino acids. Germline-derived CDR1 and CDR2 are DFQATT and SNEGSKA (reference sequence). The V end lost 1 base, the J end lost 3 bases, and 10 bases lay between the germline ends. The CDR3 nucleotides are TGCAGTGCTAGAGCCAGCCTTCCCAATCAGCCCCAGCATTTT. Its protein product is CSARASLPNQPQHF.

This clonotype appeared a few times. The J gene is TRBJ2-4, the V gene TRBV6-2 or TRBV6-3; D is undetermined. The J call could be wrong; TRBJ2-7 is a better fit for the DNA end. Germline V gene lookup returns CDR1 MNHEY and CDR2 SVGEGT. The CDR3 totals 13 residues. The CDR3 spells CASSYSARFEQYF. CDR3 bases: TGTGCCAGCAGTTACTCTGCGCGATTCGAGCAGTACTTC.